The 32 T cell receptor beta chains given below trace back to one sample, sequenced in a study of breast tumors, draining lymph nodes, adjacent tissues. TCRdb re-called the multiplex PCR reads with MiXCR, one entry per CDR3 protein. The data hold more than 100,000 distinct CDR3 sequences, with about a fifth observed a single time. The lymph nodes were axillary draining lymph nodes from breast cancer patients. The sequenced sample consisted of axillary lymph node tissue. All receptors come from a female donor with breast cancer. Some clones in this sample may be carry-over from other donors' samples.

This clonotype was recorded at least ten times. This chain uses TRBV11-2 with TRBJ2-7; the D is unclear. V lost 1 base, J lost 5 bases, and 9 bases lay in between. Germline V gene sequence: CDR1 SGHAT, CDR2 FQNNGV. The CDR3 has 13 residues. The chain's CDR3 is CASSLVRVHEQYF. In DNA, the CDR3 is TGTGCCAGCAGCTTAGTTAGGGTACACGAGCAGTACTTC.

Ten or more counts support this clonotype. The chain links TRBV5-8 to TRBJ2-5; perhaps TRBD1 as D (6 bases). Germline CDR1 reads SGHTS; CDR2 reads YDEGEE. Trimming removed 2 bases from V and 5 bases from J, with 22 bases in between. This CDR3 spans 17 amino acids. As DNA, the CDR3 is TGTGCCAGCAGCTTTGGAACCCCGGGACAAATTGATGAGACCCAGTACTTC. Translation gives CASSFGTPGQIDETQYF.

Of note for this clonotype: A read error may be the cause here, since a much bigger clone is one base away. V is TRBV9 and J is TRBJ2-2; D perhaps matches TRBD2 (6 bases). Trimming pared 4 bases from V and 2 bases from J, leaving 15 bases between. This CDR3 comprises 16 residues. Germline V gives CDR1 SGDLS, CDR2 YYNGEE. In nucleotides, the CDR3 is TGTGCCAGCAGCACCCTCTCACTAGCCAACACCGGGGAGCTGTTTTTT. Its protein is CASSTLSLANTGELFF. Full variable domain (remainder filled in from reference TRBV9 and TRBJ2-2): DSGVTQTPKHLITATGQRVTLRCSPRSGDLSVYWYQQSLDQGLQFLIQYYNGEERAKGNILERFSAQQFPDLHSELNLSSLELGDSALYFCASSTLSLANTGELFFGEGSRLTVL.

Concerning this clonotype itself: A much larger clone lies a single base off, so this may be a read error. The chain has TRBV6-2 or TRBV6-3 and TRBJ1-3; 7 bases map to TRBD1. The CDR3 is 15 residues long. Germline V CDR1 and CDR2: MNHEY, SVGEGT. The CDR3: CASSARQGAGNTTYF. In DNA, the CDR3 is TGTGCCAGCAGCGCACGACAGGGCGCTGGAAACACCACATATTTT.

The sample holds many counts of this clonotype. The chain combines TRBV28 with TRBJ1-6, with D perhaps matching TRBD1 (5 bases). Germline V gives CDR1 MDHEN, CDR2 SYDVKM. This CDR3 is built from 14 residues. Trimming cost V 2 bases and J 8 bases, with 10 bases left between them. CDR3 nucleotides: TGTGCCAGCAGTTTAGGGGTAGGGGATTCACCCCTCCACTTT. Its translation is CASSLGVGDSPLHF.

This clonotype was detected ten times or more. The chain couples TRBV12-3 or TRBV12-4 to TRBJ2-2, with TRBD1 matching over 8 bases. The V and J ends lost 5 bases and 3 bases, in that order; junction bases with no gene match: 17. The CDR3 is made up of 19 amino acids. DNA for the CDR3: TGTGCCAGCAGTCCATATCGGACAGGGAGAAGCCGAGACACCGGGGAGCTGTTTTTT. This gives the protein CASSPYRTGRSRDTGELFF.

This clonotype was counted many times. The chain employs TRBV6-2 or TRBV6-3 and TRBJ2-7; TRBD1 matches at 8 bases. Germline CDR1 MNHEY, CDR2 SVGEGT. V trimming: 6 bases; J trimming: 4 bases; junction bases outside the gene matches: 5. The CDR3 consists of 13 residues. The CDR3 DNA sequence: TGTGCCAGCAGGGGGACAGGTGGTTACGAGCAGTACTTC. This sequence encodes CASRGTGGYEQYF.

There are many counts of this clonotype. The J gene is TRBJ2-3, the V gene TRBV4-1; tentatively, D is TRBD2 (6 bases). The length of the CDR3 is 17 residues. Trimming left V 2 bases short and J 0 bases short, with 15 bases between. Per the germline V gene, CDR1 is MGHRA and CDR2 is YSYEKL. The CDR3 loop is CASSQTSFGGSTDTQYF. The DNA of the CDR3 is TGCGCCAGCAGCCAAACTAGCTTCGGAGGGAGCACAGATACGCAGTATTTT.

This clonotype was detected many times. The chain joins TRBV20-1 to TRBJ2-1; TRBD2 matches at 11 bases. The J segment lost 6 bases and the V segment lost 6 bases, leaving 10 bases of the junction unmatched. The CDR3 totals 15 residues. Per germline, CDR1 DFQATT and CDR2 SNEGSKA (reference sequence). For the CDR3, the DNA is TGCAGTGCCCAGCCCGCTAGCGGGAGGCGCAATGAGCAGTTCTTC. Translation gives CSAQPASGRRNEQFF.

This chain joins TRBV3-1 and TRBJ2-7; possibly TRBD1 or TRBD2 for D (5 bases each). Germline-derived CDR1 and CDR2 are LGHDT and YNNKEL (reference sequence). The V end lost 0 bases, the J end lost 3 bases, and 9 bases lay between the germline ends. CDR3 length equals 14 residues. The CDR3 nucleotides are TGTGCCAGCAGCCAAGAATGGGGGAGCTACGAGCAGTACTTC. This codes for CASSQEWGSYEQYF.

Only one count was recorded for this clonotype. The V call is TRBV28, the J call TRBJ2-5; the match to TRBD2 covers 7 bases. The CDR3 runs 14 residues. Losses at the gene ends were 6 bases for V and 4 bases for J; bases not matched to a gene: 8. CDR1 MDHEN and CDR2 SYDVKM come from the germline V gene. The CDR3 nucleotides are TGTGCCAGCAGGGGGGGGTGGGGGGGAGAGACCCAGTACTTC. It encodes CASRGGWGGETQYF.

A remark on this clonotype: A much larger clonotype is one base distant, so this may be a read error. The chain carries TRBV10-3 and TRBJ1-5, with D unresolved. Germline CDR1 is ENHRY and CDR2 is SYGVKD. The CDR3 contains 14 residues. The CDR3 spells CAISEGDSNQPRHF. The CDR3 bases are TGTGCCATCAGTGAGGGAGATAGCAATCAGCCCCGGCATTTT.

This clonotype was recorded many times. This chain links TRBV2 with TRBJ2-1, with 7 bases lining up with TRBD2. The CDR3 is 14 residues long. The V segment lost 1 base and the J segment 5 bases; nucleotides outside the gene matches: 2. Looked up from germline, CDR1 is SNHLY and CDR2 is FYNNEI. As DNA, the CDR3 is TGTGCCAGCAGTGAAGTAGCGGGTAACAATGAGCAGTTCTTC. Translating it yields CASSEVAGNNEQFF. Filled out from reference TRBV2 and TRBJ2-1, the complete variable domain reads EPEVTQTPSHQVTQMGQEVILRCVPISNHLYFYWYRQILGQKVEFLVSFYNNEISEKSEIFDDQFSVERPDGSNFTLKIRSTKLEDSAMYFCASSEVAGNNEQFFGPGTRLTVL.

This clonotype was seen ten or more times. V gene TRBV5-1 combines with J gene TRBJ2-5; 11 nucleotides align to TRBD2. The CDR3 is 16 amino acids. The germline gives CDR1 SGHRS, CDR2 YFSETQ. V lost 4 bases, J lost 2 bases, and 7 bases stayed unmatched. The CDR3, as DNA: TGCGCCAGCAGCCAGACTAGCGGGACCCGACAAGAGACCCAGTACTTC. It codes for CASSQTSGTRQETQYF.

In this sample, this clonotype turned up once. At one end, the junction sequence differs from germline, possibly due to a read error. J is TRBJ1-2 and V is TRBV6-6; D not certain. The germline V gene has CDR1 MNHNY and CDR2 SVGAGI (reference sequence). The CDR3 is 12 amino acids. CDR3 in DNA: TGTGCCAACAGTGATGGACGATACGGCAACACCTTC. Translated: CANSDGRYGNTF.

Ten or more counts support this clonotype. The chain links TRBV11-2 to TRBJ2-7; D unclear. CDR1 SGHAT and CDR2 FQNNGV come from the germline V gene. Trimming removed 5 bases at V and 1 base at J, with 12 bases between. CDR3 length: 14 residues. In DNA, the CDR3 is TGTGCCAGCAGCCGTCAGCGAGGTTCCTACGAGCAGTACTTC. Translated, it gives CASSRQRGSYEQYF.

The chain is built from TRBV4-2 and TRBJ2-7, with 11 bases fitting TRBD2. Germline assignment: CDR1 LGHNA and CDR2 YNFKEQ. The CDR3 runs to 15 residues. The V and J ends lost 4 bases and 4 bases, in that order; junction bases with no gene match: 6. The CDR3 DNA is TGTGCCAGCAGCCTGACTAGCGGGGTGGTGTACGAGCAGTACTTC. Encoded protein: CASSLTSGVVYEQYF.

Regarding this clonotype: This may come from a read error, since a much larger clone is one base off. V is TRBV6-5 and J is TRBJ2-2; no firm D call. CDR1 is MNHEY, CDR2 SVGAGI, per germline. The CDR3 consists of 13 residues. V shed 2 bases and J shed 3 bases, with 4 bases lying between them. The CDR3, as DNA: TGTGCCAGCAGTTACCGAGACACCGGGGAGCTGTTTTTT. It translates to CASSYRDTGELFF.

In this sample, this clonotype turned up many times. The V and J genes are TRBV6-1 and TRBJ1-5, with D unclear. The CDR3 has 13 amino acids. The germline V gene encodes CDR1 MNHNS and CDR2 SASEGT. Trimming removed 1 base at V and 4 bases at J, with 5 bases between. CDR3 residues: CASSEGMNQPQHF. For the CDR3, the DNA is TGTGCCAGCAGTGAAGGGATGAATCAGCCCCAGCATTTT.

Ten or more counts support this clonotype. V gene TRBV9 combines with J gene TRBJ2-5; 12 bases match TRBD2. This CDR3 is 16 amino acids long. Germline V gene lookup returns CDR1 SGDLS and CDR2 YYNGEE. The J segment lost 5 bases and the V segment lost 2 bases, leaving 7 bases of the junction unmatched. As DNA, the CDR3 is TGTGCCAGCAGCGTTCCACTAGCGGGAGGAGGGGAGACCCAGTACTTC. Translating gives CASSVPLAGGGETQYF.

The rearrangement uses TRBV28 and TRBJ1-2; D perhaps matches TRBD1 (6 bases). The germline V gene has CDR1 MDHEN and CDR2 SYDVKM. The V gene lost 6 bases and the J gene lost 4 bases, with 12 bases spanning the gap. The CDR3 consists of 13 residues. The DNA of the CDR3 is TGTGCCAGCAGACAGGGTTTTGCCTATGGCTACACCTTC. It codes for CASRQGFAYGYTF.

This clonotype was seen repeatedly, ten times or more. V usage is TRBV10-3 and J usage is TRBJ2-7; 10 nucleotides match TRBD1. Germline lookup yields CDR1 ENHRY and CDR2 SYGVKD. V shed 3 bases, J shed 3 bases, and the junction held 8 bases outside the gene matches. The CDR3 consists of 16 residues. The CDR3, as DNA: TGTGCCATCAGTGACTATTCGGGACAGGGGAGCTACGAGCAGTACTTC. Amino acid sequence: CAISDYSGQGSYEQYF.

This clonotype was detected ten times or more. This chain joins TRBV11-2 and TRBJ2-1, with D perhaps TRBD2 (6 bases). Germline loops: CDR1 SGHAT, CDR2 FQNNGV. V was cut by 2 bases and J by 6 bases, with 11 bases left in between. There are 14 residues in the CDR3. The CDR3 here is CASSLSTSLNEQFF. In nucleotides, the CDR3 is TGTGCCAGCAGCTTAAGCACTAGCCTCAATGAGCAGTTCTTC. The full variable domain, completed using reference TRBV11-2 and TRBJ2-1, is EAGVAQSPRYKIIEKRQSVAFWCNPISGHATLYWYQQILGQGPKLLIQFQNNGVVDDSQLPKDRFSAERLKGVDSTLKIQPAKLEDSAVYLCASSLSTSLNEQFFGPGTRLTVL.

This clonotype was recorded a few times. CDR3: CASSQVLVGRSSNTGELFF. The DNA of the CDR3 is TGCGCCAGCAGCCAAGTCCTTGTTGGCCGCAGCTCGAACACCGGGGAGCTGTTTTTT. The chain has TRBV4-1 and TRBJ2-2; no reliable D call. The germline V gene encodes CDR1 MGHRA and CDR2 YSYEKL. The germline V and J ends were trimmed by 1 base and 0 bases, with 18 bases remaining between them. The CDR3 consists of 19 residues.

Of note for this clonotype: A much more abundant neighbour one base away suggests this may be a read error. The chain is built from TRBV30 and TRBJ2-7; 8 nucleotides match TRBD2. The V gene's germline CDR1 is GTSNPN and CDR2 SVGIG (reference sequence). Trimming cost V 0 bases and J 5 bases; bases outside gene matches: 6. This CDR3 comprises 14 residues. The CDR3 coding sequence is TGTGCCTGGAGTGTAAATAGCGGGGTCAACGAGCAGTACTTC. This encodes CAWSVNSGVNEQYF.

This clonotype has a count of ten or more. The chain links TRBV19 to TRBJ2-2; D is tentatively TRBD1 or TRBD2 (5 bases each). With 7 bases removed from V and 2 bases from J, the gap between germline ends came to 11 bases. The CDR3 sequence is 14 residues long. Germline V gives CDR1 LNHDA, CDR2 SQIVND (reference sequence). This CDR3 is CASIRDANTGELFF. CDR3 DNA: TGTGCCAGTATTCGGGACGCAAACACCGGGGAGCTGTTTTTT.

This clonotype was recorded many times. The rearrangement links TRBV12-3 or TRBV12-4 to TRBJ2-7; tentatively, D is TRBD2 (5 bases). V was cut by 6 bases and J by 2 bases, with 11 bases left in between. CDR3 size: 13 residues. This CDR3 is CASSYAGAYEQYF. CDR3 nucleotides: TGTGCCAGCAGCTACGCCGGGGCCTACGAGCAGTACTTC.

Many counts were recorded for this clonotype. The chain has TRBV19 and TRBJ2-5, with 14 bases that match TRBD2. There are 19 residues in the CDR3. V shed 1 base and J 5 bases; nucleotides not matched to a gene: 12. Germline V gene sequence: CDR1 LNHDA, CDR2 SQIVND (reference sequence). The CDR3 coding sequence is TGTGCCAGTAGTATAGTCCCCGGGACTAGCGGGAGTTTTATTGAGACCCAGTACTTC. Its protein product is CASSIVPGTSGSFIETQYF.

This sequence joins TRBV3-1 and TRBJ2-1, with 10 bases that match TRBD2. Germline V gene lookup returns CDR1 LGHDT and CDR2 YNNKEL (reference sequence). This CDR3 has 15 amino acids. The V and J ends lost 3 bases and 8 bases, in that order; junction bases with no gene match: 7. CDR3 nucleotides: TGTGCCAGCAGCCAGGCTAGCGGGAGTGTCTATGAGCAGTTCTTC. Translating gives CASSQASGSVYEQFF.

Points on this clonotype: One end of the junction fails to match germline, which may point to a read error. The chain employs TRBV18 and TRBJ1-5; TRBD1 matches 7 bases. CDR1 and CDR2 (germline): KGHSH, LQKENI. The CDR3 has 16 residues. In nucleotides, the CDR3 is TGTGCCAGCTCACCGACTACAGGGGTCATCAATCAGCCCCCGCATTTT. Protein sequence: CASSPTTGVINQPPHF.

Many counts were recorded for this clonotype. The CDR3 is CASSFDKPGELFF. In nucleotides, the CDR3 is TGTGCCAGCAGCTTCGACAAGCCTGGGGAGCTGTTTTTT. This chain uses TRBV7-8 with TRBJ2-2, with D hard to call. This CDR3 contains 13 residues. Trimming stripped 3 bases from V and 8 bases from J, with 10 bases between. Germline CDR1 SGHVS, CDR2 FQNEAQ.

This clonotype was seen repeatedly, ten times or more. The genes are TRBV2 and TRBJ2-7; perhaps TRBD1 as D (5 bases). Trimming stripped 5 bases from V and 3 bases from J, with 8 bases between. Germline V gene data show CDR1 as SNHLY and CDR2 as FYNNEI. CDR3 length: 12 amino acids. CDR3 sequence reads: CASSLRGYEQYF. CDR3 DNA sequence: TGTGCCAGCAGTCTTAGGGGCTACGAGCAGTACTTC.